The text below deals with one T cell receptor (beta chain). This clone turned up a few times. It has no known antigen specificity. No quality values exist for individual bases; no much larger clone is one base distant. This record belongs to a study of cytomegalovirus exposure and HLA in healthy donors (dated by TCRdb to about 2017). Study-wide context: According to an earlier analysis of a few hundred of the donors, roughly 180 million T cells yielded over 90 million unique TCR beta sequences and 276 Gb of sequence data. To study patterns of TCR occurrence, a later analysis re-analyzed previously published TCR beta repertoires from hundreds of donors and added high-resolution HLA genotyping. Rather than drawing on any new phenotypic data, the later analysis identified candidate immune exposures from TCR beta sequences and the way those sequences occurred across donors. All discovery cohort repertoires had been generated using a single sequencing platform. Donor age, sex, ethnicity and CMV serostatus were collected together with the repertoire data. An early release that covered approximately 600 HLA-typed donors contained about 300 gigabases of sequencing data and tens of millions of unique TCR sequences. Roughly five DR-DQ haplotypes were handled as single units for association and clustering, since linkage in the cohort was strong. In addition to the first cohort of 666 subjects, a separate validation cohort of 120 different subjects was used. To decide whether each TCR beta V gene segment behaved as functional or pseudogenic, an earlier analysis of approximately 620 of the donors relied on high-throughput TCR beta sequencing. The study was designed to test whether signatures of past pathogen exposure could be identified by cataloging public T cell receptors. The study used immunosequencing to profile the T cell repertoires of approximately 640 subjects and linked those repertoires to cytomegalovirus serostatus. On average, around 230,000 unique TCR beta nucleotide sequences were sequenced per donor among several hundred genotyped donors of the cohort, with 15% to 20% of those sequences being non-productive. Genome-wide SNP genotypes for about three fifths of the roughly 670 donors were used in a later genetic analysis, which treated that subset as a discovery cohort. Of the 350 to 450 genotyped donors, roughly 80% fell in the genetic ancestry cluster associated with self-reported Caucasian donors. To predict cytomegalovirus infection status, the study combined high-throughput TCR immunosequencing, statistical association of individual TCRs with disease status, and machine learning. HLA typing covered class I and class II loci at four-digit resolution. Typing coverage varied by locus: roughly 629-640 donors for A, B, C, DRB1 and DQB1; more than 500 for DQA1; around 570 for DPA1; approximately 450 for DPB1.

The CDR3 holds 16 amino acids from the cysteine to the phenylalanine. The retained sequence is limited to the CDR3, 48 bases, with the frame set at the first base. Trimming leaves V shorter by 3 bases and J shorter by 0 bases, with the junction holding 3 bases beyond the gene matches. Summary of the overall study and its limitations: Some IMGT-functional V segments, including TRBV6-2 and TRBV6-3, could not be distinguished by the 87-base-pair reads and were therefore excluded. According to a later analysis, parvovirus B19, influenza, CMV and Epstein-Barr virus appeared linked to several top co-occurrence clusters. A later genetic analysis reported fewer N-insertions in productive TCRs among donors in an Asian-associated ancestry cluster than the roughly 700-donor mean. Cytomegalovirus status was reported to be diagnosed by the classifier with high specificity and sensitivity in both the original and validation cohorts. HLA typing was unavailable for some donors at each locus, so association tests used only the typed subset. Because counts were too low, fewer than 20 rarely observed V segments, including chromosome 9 orphons, were excluded from the earlier analysis of 500 to 700 of the donors. The study gave a list of around 170 TCR beta chains associated with cytomegalovirus. Sequencing depth was assumed to be roughly uniform across donors in the presence/absence analyses, though that assumption may not hold. A group of highly shared sequence variants was considered likely to be a technical artifact of the sequencing pipeline. A further reported finding was that TCR beta sequences accurately predicted the HLA-A and HLA-B alleles for most subjects in the first cohort. Only TCR beta chains were sequenced in this cohort, and the absence of alpha or paired-chain data limited detectable features. For the cohort, immune exposure information was limited to CMV serostatus. A later genetic analysis associated a missense DCLRE1C variant with V-gene and J-gene trimming of TCR beta chains, and an independent cohort replicated the association. Compared with equally common non-associated chains, HLA-associated TCR beta chains in a later analysis were more clonally expanded and had lower generation probabilities. In vitro tests confirmed that a few of the cytomegalovirus-associated TCR beta chains recognize cytomegalovirus antigens. When HLA alleles, especially DR and DQ, strongly co-occurred, attributing TCR associations to individual alleles was difficult. The authors suggested that the approach could potentially be generalized to other disease states and immunological phenotypes. Broadly in line with IMGT annotations, most TCR beta V segments showed up in productive rearrangements about 90% or about 30% of the time in an earlier analysis of a few hundred of the donors. Most TCR sequences were seen in very few donors, while some public TCRs were found in many individuals. Specific HLA alleles were associated with 15,000 to 20,000 TCR beta sequences at a false discovery rate of 0.05 in a later analysis. Most CMV-associated TCR beta chains appeared to be HLA-restricted in a later analysis, and the HLA associations seemed to be driven largely by CMV exposure. A later analysis found that TCR association rates varied across HLA loci, with DRB1 alleles showing the most associated TCRs and HLA-C alleles the fewest. Linkage disequilibrium might explain the correlated functional status among segregating V segments, but an unknown experimental factor could not be ruled out.

Library creation used the immunoSEQ multiplex PCR assay. A mixture of 60 forward primers for TCR Vbeta segments and 13 reverse primers for TCR Jbeta segments was used in the multiplex PCR. A multiplex PCR assay on genomic DNA amplified the CDR3 region of rearranged TCR beta genes. Amplified TCR beta libraries were sequenced as 87-base-pair reads on the Illumina HiSeq System. Per the authors' processing: In a later analysis, around 80 million unique TCR beta chains were counted across the approximately 640 repertoires, and roughly 11 million of these chains were shared by at least two donors. A nearest-neighbor algorithm error-corrected the raw reads and collapsed the reads into unique sequences, merging closely related sequences to remove PCR and sequencing errors. Alignment of CDR3 sequences to IMGT reference sequences was used to assign V, D and J gene segments. Each retained sequence needed at least a six-nucleotide match to both a V gene segment and a J gene segment. Rearrangements were called productive when the CDR3 lacked stop codons and stayed in frame with V and J; all others were non-productive. Following IMGT convention, CDR3 was defined as the stretch from the second conserved V-encoded cysteine to the conserved J-encoded phenylalanine. In an earlier analysis of around 640 of the donors, sequences lacking an unambiguous match to a single V gene segment were excluded. In an earlier analysis of roughly 600 of the donors, a V segment was called functional when productive rearrangements were above 56.7%, and segregating when the standard deviation between donors exceeded 5%. A statistical classification framework was built to diagnose cytomegalovirus status from the catalog of TCR beta chain sequences. A later analysis assigned V and J genes by comparing TCR nucleotide sequences with IMGT/GENE-DB human TR gene sequences. Using the TCRdist pipeline, a later analysis assigned CDR3 sequences along with most-parsimonious VDJ recombination scenarios. A later analysis defined each TCR beta chain by its CDR3 amino acid sequence plus V-gene family, and excluded reads lacking a unique V-gene family. To address suspected cross-contamination and a sequencing artifact, a later analysis removed 592 highly shared, low-generation-probability nucleotide sequences. For each public chain, a later analysis derived a clonal expansion index from normalized ranks of inferred template counts within each repertoire. Generation probabilities in a later analysis came from a VDJ recombination model fitted to out-of-frame rearrangements, and those results were checked against IGoR. In a later analysis, TCR-TCR, TCR-HLA and TCR-CMV co-occurrence was scored with hypergeometric tests, and a repertoire-size bias correction was applied to TCR pairs. To estimate false discovery rates, a later analysis permuted the HLA or CMV assignments 20 times. In a later analysis, co-occurring TCRs were grouped with DBSCAN, and TCRdist sequence similarity was added when clustering was performed within HLA-allele-positive subsets. For co-occurrence clustering, repertoires with fewer than 30,000 or more than 120,000 public chains were excluded, along with 5 or 6 repertoires with anomalous nucleotide sharing. TCRdb holds this immuneACCESS table with in-frame rearrangements only. Some clones are missing; in checked studies, unresolved V genes explain under half, and the rest has no known cause. V and J calls and clone size are copied from that table; D and trimming were computed from the DNA. The sample records some 150,000 clones, approximately 77% of which are singletons. The biggest ten clones account for approximately 4.9% of the sample.

The cohort comprised hundreds of healthy bone marrow donors. At the time of sampling, every cohort member was nominally healthy, though immune exposures that went unrecorded were likely present. The donor was CMV seronegative and belonged to the group of roughly 330 seronegative cohort members. Every donor gave a peripheral blood sample, and the peripheral blood mononuclear cells from that sample were used for TCR beta sequencing. The Qiagen DNeasy Blood Extraction Kit was used to extract genomic DNA from the blood cell samples. The sample was PBMCs. The receptor was derived from a woman aged 45-65 years in good health and CMV-seronegative. The chain employs TRBV23-1 and TRBJ2-2, with TRBD2 matching 8 junction bases. TRBV23-1 is an ORF for which the function is uncertain. This receptor has the CDR3 CASSHLAGTNTGELFF. The DNA is TGCGCCAGCAGTCACTTAGCGGGGACGAACACCGGGGAGCTGTTTTTT.